The 3 T cell receptor beta chains listed next were all sequenced from one sample in a study of beta chain features in type 1 diabetes. Every bit of the isolated RNA underwent reverse transcription, so sequencing read expressed TCRB transcripts. The data were produced by immunoSEQ multiplex PCR, yet TCRdb's version contains in-frame clones alone and is incomplete. The sample contains around 290,000 clones, 8% of which appear only once. The specimen was central memory CD4+ T cells from blood. Receptors originate from a woman in her late teens or twenties in good health.

This clone has more than one count but fewer than ten. The chain uses TRBV15 and TRBJ2-7, with D perhaps TRBD2 (6 bases). Germline V gene sequence: CDR1 LNHNV, CDR2 YYDKDF (reference sequence). The CDR3 loop spans 13 amino acids. CDR3 residues: CAHSRGPYYEQYF. In DNA form, the CDR3 reads TGTGCTCACTCGCGGGGTCCTTACTACGAGCAGTACTTC.

As to this clone: With only one base between it and a far larger clone, this is likely a read error. The genes are TRBV7-2 and TRBJ2-5, with D tentatively TRBD1 or TRBD2 (5 bases each). Germline assignment: CDR1 SGHTA and CDR2 FQGNSA. The CDR3 loop spans 13 amino acids. Between the trimmed V and J ends, which lost 5 bases and 2 bases, there was a span of 9 bases. The CDR3 here is CASSPGRQETQYF. CDR3 coding DNA: TGTGCCAGCAGCCCGGGACGGCAAGAGACCCAGTACTTC.

This clone was recorded a few times. This chain connects TRBV28 to TRBJ1-2; no firm D call. V lost 4 bases and J lost 4, with 16 bases in between. This CDR3 region has 15 residues. Germline V gives CDR1 MDHEN, CDR2 SYDVKM. CDR3 nucleotide sequence: TGTGCCAGCAGTTACAGCCCGGCTACACCCTATGGCTACACCTTC. It encodes CASSYSPATPYGYTF.